The T cell receptor (beta chain) under discussion was sequenced for a study of spatial heterogeneity in lung cancer. Time point defined: sample taken at primary tumor resection. Whole RNA was taken from tumor, nontumor lung or frozen PBMC; it was then sequenced unsorted. This CDR3 spans 16 amino acids. The germline gives CDR1 SGHAT, CDR2 FQNNGV. All TCR cDNA molecules were individually tagged with a unique molecular identifier. TCRdb analysed the 5' RACE reads with MiXCR anew, one entry per CDR3 protein. This table holds more than 35,000 distinct CDR3 sequences, less than 5.5% found once. V gene TRBV11-2 combines with J gene TRBJ2-4; D tentatively reads TRBD1 or TRBD2 (7 bases each). The J call is in doubt because the DNA end fits TRBJ2-1 better. The receptor was derived from a female donor with early-stage non-small cell lung cancer. Sequences were derived from PBMCs, sampled at surgery. The CDR3 loop reads CASSSQGGLGKNIQFF. For the CDR3, the DNA is TGTGCCAGCAGCTCGCAGGGGGGGCTTGGCAAAAACATTCAGTTCTTC.